This TCR beta chain was recorded in a study of CD8+ T cells in alopecia areata. Study in general: Tofacitinib dosing lasted 6 to 18 months, which was then followed by 6 months off drug. Study observations and caveats: More clonal than normal scalp was lesional scalp, particularly alopecia totalis/universalis. Scalp data also include sequences from resident alphabeta T cells of normal skin.

The germline V gene has CDR1 SGHRS and CDR2 YFSETQ. Trimming removed 4 bases at V and 3 bases at J, with 13 bases between. This CDR3 spans 15 amino acids. Treatment given: oral pan-JAK inhibitor, 5-10 mg twice daily. Following extraction, RNA underwent reverse transcription to cDNA, which served as the sequencing template. The data were produced by immunoSEQ multiplex PCR, yet TCRdb's version contains in-frame clones alone and is incomplete. The data show 100,000 or so clones, about 61% seen once. Comments on this clone: The antigen remains unidentified.

The sample in question was CD8+ T cells sorted from blood, obtained at roughly week 55, from a patient treated with tofacitinib. The rearrangement joins TRBV5-1 to TRBJ2-2; TRBD2 might be the D (6 bases). This TCR derives from a human donor with alopecia areata. The CDR3 loop reads CASSPTGEYTGELFF. In DNA form, the CDR3 reads TGCGCCAGCAGCCCGACGGGGGAATACACCGGGGAGCTGTTTTTT. The full variable domain, rest sourced from reference TRBV5-1 and TRBJ2-2, is KAGVTQTPRYLIKTRGQQVTLSCSPISGHRSVSWYQQTPGQGLQFLFEYFSETQRNKGNFPGRFSGRQFSNSRSEMNVSTLELGDSALYLCASSPTGEYTGELFFGEGSRLTVL.